This entry describes one TCR beta chain. The table came from immunoSEQ multiplex PCR; TCRdb's copy has only in-frame clones and leaves some out. Of 300,000 to 400,000 clones in the sample, about 82% were seen once. The data derive from a study of blood T cell repertoires in COVID-19. Study-level background: In each case, the material was cDNA or gDNA derived from T cells, B-cell-depleted T cells, or PBMCs.

The V gene's germline CDR1 is SGDLS and CDR2 YYNGEE. With V trimmed by 3 bases and J by 9 bases, 2 bases remained unmatched. The CDR3 consists of 13 residues. This sequence joins TRBV9 and TRBJ1-6; 8 bases are a match to TRBD1. The sequence was obtained from a human donor in a cohort sampled during active COVID-19. Material: peripheral blood. The CDR3 bases are TGTGCCAGCAGCGAGGGACAGGTTTCACCCCTCCACTTT. Translated: CASSEGQVSPLHF.